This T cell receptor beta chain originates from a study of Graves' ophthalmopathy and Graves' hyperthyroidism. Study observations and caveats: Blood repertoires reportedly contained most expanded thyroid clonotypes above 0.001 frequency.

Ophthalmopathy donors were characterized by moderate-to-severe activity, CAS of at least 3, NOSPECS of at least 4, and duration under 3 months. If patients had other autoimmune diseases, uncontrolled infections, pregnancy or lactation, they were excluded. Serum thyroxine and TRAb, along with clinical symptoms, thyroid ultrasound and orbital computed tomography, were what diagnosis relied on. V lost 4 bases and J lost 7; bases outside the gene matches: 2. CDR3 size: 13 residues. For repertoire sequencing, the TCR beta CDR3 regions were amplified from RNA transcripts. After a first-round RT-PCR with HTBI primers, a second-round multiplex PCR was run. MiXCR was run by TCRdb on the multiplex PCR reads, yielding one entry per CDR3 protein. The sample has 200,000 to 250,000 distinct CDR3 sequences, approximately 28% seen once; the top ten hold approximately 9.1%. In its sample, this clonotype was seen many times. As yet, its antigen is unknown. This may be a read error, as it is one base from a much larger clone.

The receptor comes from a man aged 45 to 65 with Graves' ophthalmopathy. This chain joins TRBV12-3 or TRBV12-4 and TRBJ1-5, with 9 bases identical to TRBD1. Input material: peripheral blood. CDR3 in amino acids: CASSYRGQQPQHF. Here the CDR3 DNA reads TGTGCCAGCAGTTACAGGGGGCAACAGCCCCAGCATTTT.